Shown below are 5 T cell receptor beta chains from a single sample sequenced in a study of blood T cell repertoires in COVID-19. Only in-frame clones appear in the TCRdb table, and some are missing; sequencing was by immunoSEQ multiplex PCR. The sample carries about 70,000 clones, more than 75% recorded once. Sequenced material: peripheral blood. These receptors originate from a human donor in a cohort sampled during active COVID-19.

The V call is TRBV7-2, the J call TRBJ2-5; 8 positions agree with TRBD1. J gave up 1 base and V 5 bases, and 3 bases lay outside the gene matches. The length of the CDR3 is 14 residues. From germline, CDR1 is SGHTA and CDR2 FQGNSA. The CDR3: CASSQDRAQETQYF. The CDR3 coding sequence is TGTGCCAGCAGCCAGGACAGGGCCCAAGAGACCCAGTACTTC.

J is TRBJ2-7 and V is TRBV27, with 7 positions matching TRBD2. The CDR3 consists of 15 residues. J lost 0 bases, V lost 4 bases, and 6 bases had no gene match. CDR1 and CDR2 (germline): MNHEY, SMNVEV (reference sequence). CDR3 bases: TGTGCCAGCAGTTCCCTAGCGGAGTACTCCTACGAGCAGTACTTC. Translated, it gives CASSSLAEYSYEQYF.

This clone was recorded a few times. V gene TRBV29-1 combines with J gene TRBJ2-7, with TRBD2 identical over 14 bases. Losses at the gene ends were 7 bases for V and 6 bases for J; bases not matched to a gene: 17. This CDR3 is built from 17 residues. Germline V gene sequence: CDR1 SQVTM, CDR2 ANQGSEA. The CDR3: CSAGGTSGRRGRAEQYF. DNA of the CDR3: TGCAGCGCTGGAGGGACTAGCGGGAGAAGAGGCAGGGCCGAGCAGTACTTC.

CDR3 sequence (DNA): TGTGCCACTGACAGCGGGAGCTCCTACAATGAGCAGTTCTTC. Amino acids: CATDSGSSYNEQFF. The gene calls are TRBV15 and TRBJ2-1; 8 bases are shared with TRBD2. The V gene end was trimmed by 9 bases and the J gene end by 0 bases; junction bases not matched to a gene: 4. In germline, CDR1 is LNHNV, CDR2 YYDKDF (reference sequence). The CDR3 has 14 residues.

The chain is built from TRBV19 and TRBJ2-1, with D tentatively TRBD2 (6 bases). The CDR3 runs to 15 residues. Germline CDR1 and CDR2: LNHDA and SQIVND (reference sequence). Trimming cost V 6 bases and J 3 bases, with 15 bases left between them. This CDR3 is CASRIRDSHYNEQFF. The CDR3 coding sequence is TGTGCCAGTAGGATACGGGACTCCCACTACAATGAGCAGTTCTTC.